This TCR beta chain was retrieved from a study of shared clonotypes between healthy human individuals. Sequencing used immunoSEQ multiplex PCR; TCRdb keeps in-frame clones, though not all of them. Seen here are some 2,100,000 clones, approximately 96% observed once, and the top ten hold about 0.13%. CDR3 size: 15 residues. Trimming stripped 4 bases from V and 5 bases from J, with 15 bases between. The germline V gene has CDR1 SGHVS and CDR2 FQNEAQ. The sample taken for sequencing was naive CD4+ T cells sorted from blood. Noted subset: CD45RA+ positively selected. The receptor was isolated from a man in his late teens or twenties in good health. The V call is TRBV7-8, the J call TRBJ2-1; D is tentatively TRBD1 or TRBD2 (6 bases each). CDR3 in DNA: TGTGCCAGCAGCTGGGCGGGACATGTCCACAATGAGCAGTTCTTC. It specifies CASSWAGHVHNEQFF.